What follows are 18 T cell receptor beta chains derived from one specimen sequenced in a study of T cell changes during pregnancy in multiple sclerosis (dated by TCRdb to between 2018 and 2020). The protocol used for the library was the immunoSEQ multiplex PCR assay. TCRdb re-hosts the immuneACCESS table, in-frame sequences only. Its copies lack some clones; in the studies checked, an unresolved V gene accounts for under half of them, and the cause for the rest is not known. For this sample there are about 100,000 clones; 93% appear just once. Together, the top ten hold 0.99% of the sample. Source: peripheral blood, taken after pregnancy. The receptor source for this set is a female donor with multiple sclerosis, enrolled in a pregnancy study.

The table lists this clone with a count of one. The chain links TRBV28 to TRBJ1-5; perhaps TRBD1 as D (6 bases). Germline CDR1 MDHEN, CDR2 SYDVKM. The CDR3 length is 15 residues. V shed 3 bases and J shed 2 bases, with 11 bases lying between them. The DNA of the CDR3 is TGTGCCAGCAGTTTGACGACAGGACGCAATCAGCCCCAGCATTTT. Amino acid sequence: CASSLTTGRNQPQHF.

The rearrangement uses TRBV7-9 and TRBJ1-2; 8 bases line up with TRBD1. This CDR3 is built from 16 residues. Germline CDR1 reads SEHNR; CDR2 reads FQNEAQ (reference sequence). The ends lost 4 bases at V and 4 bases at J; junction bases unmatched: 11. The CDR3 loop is CASSYGKDRVRYGYTF. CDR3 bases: TGTGCCAGCAGCTACGGGAAGGACAGGGTTCGCTATGGCTACACCTTC.

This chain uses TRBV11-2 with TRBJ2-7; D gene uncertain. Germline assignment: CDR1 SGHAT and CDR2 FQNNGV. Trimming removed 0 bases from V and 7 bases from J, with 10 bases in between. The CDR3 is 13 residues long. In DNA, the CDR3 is TGTGCCAGCAGCTTAGATCGTGTTGAGGAGCAGTACTTC. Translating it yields CASSLDRVEEQYF.

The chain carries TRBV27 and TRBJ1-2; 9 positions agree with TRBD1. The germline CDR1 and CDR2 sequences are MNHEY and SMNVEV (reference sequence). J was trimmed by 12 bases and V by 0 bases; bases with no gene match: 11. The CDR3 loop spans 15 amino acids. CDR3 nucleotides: TGTGCCAGCAGTTTATCGCGTCCCGGGACAGGGACGGACACCTTC. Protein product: CASSLSRPGTGTDTF.

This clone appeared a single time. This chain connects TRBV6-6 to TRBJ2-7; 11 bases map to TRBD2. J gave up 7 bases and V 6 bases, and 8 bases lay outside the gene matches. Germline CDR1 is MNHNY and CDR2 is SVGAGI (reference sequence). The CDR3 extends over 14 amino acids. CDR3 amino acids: CASSLAGGPWEQYF. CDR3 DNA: TGTGCCAGCAGCTTAGCGGGAGGGCCGTGGGAGCAGTACTTC.

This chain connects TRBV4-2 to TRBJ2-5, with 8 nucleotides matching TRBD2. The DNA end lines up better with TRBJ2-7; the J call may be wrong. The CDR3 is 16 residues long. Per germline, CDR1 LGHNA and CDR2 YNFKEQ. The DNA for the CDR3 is TGTGCCAGCAGCCAAGACAGGACTAGCCCCTCCTACGAGCAGTACTTC. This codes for CASSQDRTSPSYEQYF.

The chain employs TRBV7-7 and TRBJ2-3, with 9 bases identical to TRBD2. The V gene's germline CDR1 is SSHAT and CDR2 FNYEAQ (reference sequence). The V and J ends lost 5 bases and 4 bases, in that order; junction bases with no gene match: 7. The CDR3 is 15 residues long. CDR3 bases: TGTGCCAGCAGCCCAGCTAGCGGGAACGCAGATACGCAGTATTTT. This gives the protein CASSPASGNADTQYF.

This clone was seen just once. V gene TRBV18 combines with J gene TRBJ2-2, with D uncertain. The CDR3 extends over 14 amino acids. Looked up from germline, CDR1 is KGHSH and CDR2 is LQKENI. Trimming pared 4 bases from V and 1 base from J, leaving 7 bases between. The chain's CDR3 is CASSLRQNTGELFF. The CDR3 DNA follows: TGTGCCAGCTCACTCCGACAGAACACCGGGGAGCTGTTTTTT.

CDR3 DNA sequence: TGTGCCAGCAGTCCTACAGGGATCTCTGGCTACACCTTC. This encodes CASSPTGISGYTF. V usage is TRBV6-5 and J usage is TRBJ1-2, with a possible D match to TRBD1 (6 bases). Between the trimmed V and J ends, which lost 5 bases and 7 bases, there was a span of 14 bases. The CDR3 totals 13 residues. CDR1 is MNHEY and CDR2 is SVGAGI in the germline V gene.

The CDR3 loop is CASSQDTSGQETQYF. The CDR3 nucleotides are TGTGCCAGCAGCCAAGATACTAGCGGGCAAGAGACCCAGTACTTC. V usage is TRBV14 and J usage is TRBJ2-5, with 9 positions matching TRBD2. This CDR3 has 15 residues. With V trimmed by 0 bases and J by 2 bases, 1 base remained unmatched. The germline V gene has CDR1 SGHDN and CDR2 FVKESK.

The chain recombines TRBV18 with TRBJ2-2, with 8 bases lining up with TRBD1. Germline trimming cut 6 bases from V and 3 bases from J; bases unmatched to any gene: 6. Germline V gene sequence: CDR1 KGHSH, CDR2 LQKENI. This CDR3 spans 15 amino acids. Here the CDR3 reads CASSLGQGYTGELFF. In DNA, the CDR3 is TGTGCCAGCTCCCTAGGACAGGGTTACACCGGGGAGCTGTTTTTT.

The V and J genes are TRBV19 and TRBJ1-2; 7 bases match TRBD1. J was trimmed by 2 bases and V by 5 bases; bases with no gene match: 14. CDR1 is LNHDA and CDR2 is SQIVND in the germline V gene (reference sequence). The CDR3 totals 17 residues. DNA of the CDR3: TGTGCCAGTAGTGTACTTCCTGGACAGGAGTACAACTATGGCTACACCTTC. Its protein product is CASSVLPGQEYNYGYTF.

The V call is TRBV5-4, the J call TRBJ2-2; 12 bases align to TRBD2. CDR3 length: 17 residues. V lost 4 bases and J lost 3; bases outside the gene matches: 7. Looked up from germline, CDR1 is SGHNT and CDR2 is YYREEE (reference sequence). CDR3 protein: CASSAGLAGSDTGELFF. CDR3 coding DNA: TGTGCCAGCAGCGCAGGACTAGCGGGATCCGACACCGGGGAGCTGTTTTTT.

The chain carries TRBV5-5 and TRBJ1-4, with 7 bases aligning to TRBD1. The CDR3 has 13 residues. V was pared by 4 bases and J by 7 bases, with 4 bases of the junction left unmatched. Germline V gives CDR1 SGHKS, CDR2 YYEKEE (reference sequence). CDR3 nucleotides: TGTGCCAGCAGCCCGGGACAGATTGAAAAACTGTTTTTT. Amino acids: CASSPGQIEKLFF.

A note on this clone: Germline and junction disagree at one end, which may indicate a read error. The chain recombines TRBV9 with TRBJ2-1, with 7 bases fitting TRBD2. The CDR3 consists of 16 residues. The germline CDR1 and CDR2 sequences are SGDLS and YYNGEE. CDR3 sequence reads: CASSVSAGVSSNEQFF. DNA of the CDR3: TGTGCCAGCAGCGTATCGGCGGGAGTCTCCTCCAATGAGCAGTTCTTC.

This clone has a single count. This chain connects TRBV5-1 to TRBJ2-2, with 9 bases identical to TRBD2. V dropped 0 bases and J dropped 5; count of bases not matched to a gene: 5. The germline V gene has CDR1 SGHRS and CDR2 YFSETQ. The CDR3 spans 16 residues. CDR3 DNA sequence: TGCGCCAGCAGCTTGGTGACTAGCGGAGGAACCGGGGAGCTGTTTTTT. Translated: CASSLVTSGGTGELFF.

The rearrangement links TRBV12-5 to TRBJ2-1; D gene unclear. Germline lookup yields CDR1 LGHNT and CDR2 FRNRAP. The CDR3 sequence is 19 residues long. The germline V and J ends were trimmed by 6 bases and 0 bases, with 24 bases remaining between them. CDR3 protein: CASGTPRGSSKSSYNEQFF. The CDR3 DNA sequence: TGTGCTAGTGGCACCCCCCGAGGCTCCTCCAAAAGCTCCTACAATGAGCAGTTCTTC.

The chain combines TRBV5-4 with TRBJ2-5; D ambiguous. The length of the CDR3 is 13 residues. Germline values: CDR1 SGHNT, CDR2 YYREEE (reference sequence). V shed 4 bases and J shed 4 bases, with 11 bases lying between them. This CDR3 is CASSVPGGETQYF. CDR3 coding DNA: TGTGCCAGCAGCGTGCCGGGTGGAGAGACCCAGTACTTC.